A single sample gave rise to the 30 T cell receptor beta chains below, sequenced in a study of blood T cell repertoires in COVID-19. Sequencing was performed with immunoSEQ multiplex PCR; in TCRdb, only in-frame clones are kept and a portion is missing. The table shows 120,000 to 150,000 clones, with about 87% occurring only once. Sequenced sample: peripheral blood. The receptors stem from a woman aged 45-60 years with acute or convalescent COVID-19.

As DNA, the CDR3 is TGTGCCAGCAGCCAAGAGGGCACCGGATCCTACGAGCAGTACTTC. Residues: CASSQEGTGSYEQYF. The chain is built from TRBV3-1 (or the pseudogene TRBV3-2) and TRBJ2-7, with unresolved D. The length of the CDR3 is 15 residues. Trimming took off 0 bases at V and 1 base at J, with 10 bases between the two ends. CDR1 is LGHDT and CDR2 is YNNKEL in the germline V gene (reference sequence).

The rearrangement joins TRBV2 to TRBJ2-1, with 7 bases aligning to TRBD1. Germline CDR1 reads SNHLY; CDR2 reads FYNNEI. The CDR3 is 12 residues long. The trim removed 8 bases at V and 6 bases at J, leaving 4 bases unmatched. CDR3 loop: CASQGQINEQFF. Written as DNA, the CDR3 is TGTGCCAGCCAGGGACAGATCAATGAGCAGTTCTTC.

As to this clone: The germline gene is not matched at one end of the junction; a read error may be the cause. DNA for the CDR3: TGTGCCAGCAGCCTTACTCTAGCGGGGGGCAGTCCGAACTTC. Amino acid sequence: CASSLTLAGGSPNF. The chain carries TRBV7-2 and TRBJ2-7; 11 positions agree with TRBD2. The CDR3 has 14 amino acids. Germline assignment: CDR1 SGHTA and CDR2 FQGNSA.

The rearrangement uses TRBV7-3 and TRBJ1-1, with a tentative D call TRBD1 (5 bases). Germline V gene data show CDR1 as SGHTA and CDR2 as FQGTGA. Deletions cut 1 base from V and 4 bases from J, with 16 bases between. This CDR3 is built from 16 residues. CDR3 protein: CASSLNSNRKGTEAFF. For the CDR3, the DNA is TGTGCCAGCAGCTTAAATTCTAACAGGAAGGGCACTGAAGCTTTCTTT. Supplemented by reference TRBV7-3 and TRBJ1-1, the full variable domain reads GAGVSQTPSNKVTEKGKYVELRCDPISGHTALYWYRQSLGQGPEFLIYFQGTGAADDSGLPNDRFFAVRPEGSVSTLKIQRTERGDSAVYLCASSLNSNRKGTEAFFGQGTRLTVV.

This chain connects TRBV11-1 to TRBJ2-7; 7 bases match TRBD1. The CDR3 is made up of 15 amino acids. The germline V gene encodes CDR1 SGHAT and CDR2 FQDESV (reference sequence). Germline trimming cut 0 bases from V and 6 bases from J; bases unmatched to any gene: 8. The CDR3 coding sequence is TGTGCCAGCAGCTTAGCGTCACAGGGGCGGGCCGAGCAGTACTTC. It codes for CASSLASQGRAEQYF.

J is TRBJ1-3 and V is TRBV6-5; D is ambiguous. Germline loops: CDR1 MNHEY, CDR2 SVGAGI. V lost 4 bases, J lost 3 bases, and 7 bases lay in between. The CDR3 has 13 amino acids. The DNA for the CDR3 is TGTGCCAGCAGTTTGACAAGTGGAAACACCATATATTTT. Residues: CASSLTSGNTIYF.

The chain combines TRBV19 with TRBJ2-2, with D perhaps TRBD1 (5 bases). The V gene lost 4 bases and the J gene lost 0 bases, with 9 bases spanning the gap. CDR3 length equals 15 residues. Germline CDR1 LNHDA, CDR2 SQIVND (reference sequence). The CDR3 nucleotides are TGTGCCAGTAGTACCTCAGGGACGAACACCGGGGAGCTGTTTTTT. This translates into CASSTSGTNTGELFF. Combining the CDR3 with reference TRBV19 and TRBJ2-2 gives the whole variable domain DGGITQSPKYLFRKEGQNVTLSCEQNLNHDAMYWYRQDPGQGLRLIYYSQIVNDFQKGDIAEGYSVSREKKESFPLTVTSAQKNPTAFYLCASSTSGTNTGELFFGEGSRLTVL.

The rearrangement uses TRBV11-2 and TRBJ2-7; 9 bases are shared with TRBD2. The germline V gene encodes CDR1 SGHAT and CDR2 FQNNGV. This CDR3 region has 15 residues. V trimming: 6 bases; J trimming: 3 bases; junction bases outside the gene matches: 9. The DNA of the CDR3 is TGTGCCAGCAGGCCTCTAGCGGGAAACCTCTACGAGCAGTACTTC. It codes for CASRPLAGNLYEQYF.

This clone was detected ten times or more. The chain uses TRBV7-2 and TRBJ2-7; no definite D call. The CDR3 has 15 residues. Germline V gene lookup returns CDR1 SGHTA and CDR2 FQGNSA. Trimming removed 6 bases from V and 0 bases from J, with 15 bases in between. The CDR3, as DNA: TGTGCCAGCAGGCGAAACGCGTACAGCTCCTACGAGCAGTACTTC. Its protein product is CASRRNAYSSYEQYF.

A single count supports this clone. The chain links TRBV6-5 to TRBJ1-2; TRBD1 might be the D (6 bases). V was shortened by 2 bases and J by 6 bases, with 16 bases between the two germline ends. The germline gives CDR1 MNHEY, CDR2 SVGAGI. The length of the CDR3 is 15 residues. The CDR3 sequence is CASSYDPLRGNGYTF. CDR3 in DNA: TGTGCCAGCAGTTACGACCCTCTCAGGGGTAATGGCTACACCTTC.

The chain links TRBV10-3 to TRBJ1-2; D call uncertain. V was cut by 4 bases and J by 0 bases, with 12 bases left in between. The CDR3 runs to 15 residues. Germline-derived CDR1 and CDR2 are ENHRY and SYGVKD. CDR3 residues: CAISGMTSSNYGYTF. As DNA, the CDR3 is TGTGCCATCAGTGGGATGACAAGTTCTAACTATGGCTACACCTTC.

This chain connects TRBV4-1 to TRBJ2-3, with a possible D match to TRBD1 (6 bases). V lost 0 bases and J 1 base, leaving 11 bases between the germline ends. The germline gives CDR1 MGHRA, CDR2 YSYEKL. The CDR3 totals 16 residues. The CDR3 region is CASSQDDRTRTDTQYF. The DNA for the CDR3 is TGCGCCAGCAGCCAAGACGACAGGACGCGCACAGATACGCAGTATTTT.

This chain connects TRBV5-6 to TRBJ2-1; D is unclear. The CDR3 length is 15 residues. Trimming pared 4 bases from V and 4 bases from J, leaving 15 bases between. Germline CDR1 is SGHDT and CDR2 is YYEEEE. This CDR3 is CASSPVGTVYNEQFF. The DNA for the CDR3 is TGTGCCAGCAGCCCCGTAGGTACAGTATACAATGAGCAGTTCTTC.

This chain connects TRBV7-2 to TRBJ2-1, with 9 bases lining up with TRBD2. CDR3 length: 17 amino acids. V lost 1 base, J lost 4 bases, and 8 bases stayed unmatched. Germline V gene data show CDR1 as SGHTA and CDR2 as FQGNSA. The CDR3 DNA is TGTGCCAGCAGCTTAGGCGTAGCGGGGGCCATGTACAATGAGCAGTTCTTC. This codes for CASSLGVAGAMYNEQFF.

The chain joins TRBV7-2 to TRBJ1-2; D perhaps matches TRBD1 (6 bases). V lost 1 base and J lost 3, with 6 bases in between. Germline V gene lookup returns CDR1 SGHTA and CDR2 FQGNSA. The CDR3 is 13 amino acids. The DNA for the CDR3 is TGTGCCAGCAGCTTAGGACAGGACTATGGCTACACCTTC. Protein: CASSLGQDYGYTF.

The chain uses TRBV2 and TRBJ2-1; TRBD2 matches at 15 bases. CDR1 and CDR2 from the germline V gene are SNHLY and FYNNEI. V lost 10 bases to trimming and J lost 8 bases; unmatched junction nucleotides: 18. This CDR3 contains 18 residues. Here the CDR3 reads CATLTRTSGRAREDEQFF. The CDR3 DNA sequence: TGTGCCACGCTAACTCGGACTAGCGGGAGGGCCAGGGAGGATGAGCAGTTCTTC.

The rearrangement uses TRBV5-1 and TRBJ2-3, with TRBD1 as a possible D gene (6 bases). V lost 0 bases to trimming and J lost 6 bases, with 14 bases between them. Germline V gene sequence: CDR1 SGHRS, CDR2 YFSETQ. This CDR3 spans 15 amino acids. The DNA of the CDR3 is TGCGCCAGCAGCTTGGGTATGGACCAGGGGGATACGCAGTATTTT. Translating gives CASSLGMDQGDTQYF.

The rearrangement links TRBV6-5 to TRBJ2-1; D may be TRBD2 (7 bases). Germline-derived CDR1 and CDR2 are MNHEY and SVGAGI. This CDR3 spans 15 amino acids. The V gene lost 6 bases and the J gene lost 8 bases, with 20 bases spanning the gap. The CDR3 bases are TGTGCCAGCAGCATCGAGGGGGGGGGTCATTATGAGCAGTTCTTC. Protein product: CASSIEGGGHYEQFF.

The CDR3 is CASSLGGSTNEKLFF. Written as DNA, the CDR3 is TGCGCCAGCAGCTTGGGAGGGTCAACTAATGAAAAACTGTTTTTT. This chain uses TRBV5-1 with TRBJ1-4; D is uncertain. CDR1 and CDR2 from the germline V gene are SGHRS and YFSETQ. The CDR3 covers 15 residues. The germline V and J ends were trimmed by 0 bases and 0 bases, with 6 bases remaining between them. The full variable domain, with the rest looked up from reference TRBV5-1 and TRBJ1-4, is KAGVTQTPRYLIKTRGQQVTLSCSPISGHRSVSWYQQTPGQGLQFLFEYFSETQRNKGNFPGRFSGRQFSNSRSEMNVSTLELGDSALYLCASSLGGSTNEKLFFGSGTQLSVL.

The rearrangement links TRBV2 to TRBJ2-1; 9 positions agree with TRBD2. Trimming cost V 5 bases and J 7 bases; bases outside gene matches: 9. The CDR3 is made up of 15 amino acids. From germline, CDR1 is SNHLY and CDR2 FYNNEI. The CDR3 nucleotides are TGTGCCAGCAGTCCATCAGCGGGAGGATCTAATGAGCAGTTCTTC. Amino acids: CASSPSAGGSNEQFF.

V and J are TRBV4-2 and TRBJ1-6, with 9 bases fitting TRBD1. Germline V lookup: CDR1 LGHNA, CDR2 YNFKEQ. The J segment lost 9 bases and the V segment lost 0 bases, leaving 6 bases of the junction unmatched. CDR3 length equals 16 residues. This CDR3 is CASSQDQGQGSSPLHF. For the CDR3, the DNA is TGTGCCAGCAGCCAAGACCAGGGACAGGGTAGTTCACCCCTCCACTTT.

This chain connects TRBV7-6 to TRBJ1-3, with TRBD1 as a possible D gene (5 bases). CDR1 and CDR2 (germline): SGHVS, FNYEAQ. The CDR3 loop spans 17 amino acids. V was clipped by 5 bases and J by 0 bases, with 17 bases between them. The CDR3 bases are TGTGCCAGCAGCAAAACGAGGGGACTACTCTCTGGAAACACCATATATTTT. Translating gives CASSKTRGLLSGNTIYF.

This rearrangement joins TRBV24-1 to TRBJ2-3; possible D gene TRBD1, 5 bases. The CDR3 extends over 13 amino acids. Trimming left V 9 bases short and J 4 bases short, with 13 bases between. Per the germline V gene, CDR1 is KGHDR and CDR2 is SFDVKD. The CDR3 loop reads CATGWGRPDTQYF. The CDR3 DNA is TGTGCCACCGGCTGGGGCCGGCCAGATACGCAGTATTTT.

The V gene is TRBV5-1, the J gene TRBJ2-2; D perhaps matches TRBD1 (6 bases). Looked up from germline, CDR1 is SGHRS and CDR2 is YFSETQ. Trimming took off 2 bases at V and 3 bases at J, with 11 bases between the two ends. The CDR3 totals 15 residues. CDR3 sequence reads: CASSFGAGDTGELFF. The CDR3 nucleotides are TGCGCCAGCAGCTTTGGGGCAGGGGACACCGGGGAGCTGTTTTTT.

The rearrangement links TRBV12-3 or TRBV12-4 to TRBJ2-1, with D unclear. V gave up 4 bases and J gave up 6 bases, with 4 bases separating them. The CDR3 spans 11 residues. DNA of the CDR3: TGTGCCAGCAGTTCTTTCAATGAGCAGTTCTTC. Residues: CASSSFNEQFF.

This clone was found a few times. The chain combines TRBV10-3 with TRBJ1-2, with TRBD1 identical over 9 bases. The length of the CDR3 is 14 residues. J gave up 6 bases and V 4 bases, and 6 bases lay outside the gene matches. Looked up from germline, CDR1 is ENHRY and CDR2 is SYGVKD. This CDR3 reads CAISGEQGADGYTF. The CDR3 DNA follows: TGTGCCATCAGTGGCGAACAGGGGGCCGATGGCTACACCTTC.

CDR3 bases: TGTGCCACCAGTGATTTAGAGCGGGGGGACTACAATGAGCAGTTCTTC. Residues: CATSDLERGDYNEQFF. This sequence joins TRBV24-1 and TRBJ2-1; TRBD2 aligns across 9 bases. Trimming at V came to 1 base and at J to 3 bases, leaving 3 bases not matched to a gene. Germline V gene data show CDR1 as KGHDR and CDR2 as SFDVKD. CDR3 size: 16 residues.

The chain carries TRBV19 and TRBJ1-5; TRBD1 agrees at 8 bases. Germline CDR1 is LNHDA and CDR2 is SQIVND (reference sequence). This CDR3 region has 16 residues. The trim removed 4 bases at V and 6 bases at J, leaving 11 bases unmatched. For the CDR3, the DNA is TGTGCCAGTAGTACCCCAGGACAGGGAGGGAGTCAGCCCCAGCATTTT. Protein sequence: CASSTPGQGGSQPQHF.

The chain carries TRBV6-5 and TRBJ2-1, with 8 positions matching TRBD2. V lost 8 bases and J lost 2; bases outside the gene matches: 2. CDR1 and CDR2 (germline): MNHEY, SVGAGI. The CDR3 totals 13 residues. This chain's CDR3 is CASAGLAYNEQFF. CDR3 in DNA: TGTGCCAGCGCGGGACTAGCCTACAATGAGCAGTTCTTC.

This chain connects TRBV2 to TRBJ1-4; a weak D match, TRBD1 (5 bases). Germline V lookup: CDR1 SNHLY, CDR2 FYNNEI. The CDR3 has 14 amino acids. V was pared by 10 bases and J by 4 bases, with 16 bases between. CDR3 amino acids: CATGKGLGNEKLFF. Written as DNA, the CDR3 is TGTGCCACCGGCAAGGGGCTAGGTAATGAAAAACTGTTTTTT.